Listed here are 26 T cell receptor beta chains from one sample, sequenced in a study of T-cell reconstitution after alpha-beta-depleted transplantation in children. The authors prepared the TCRbeta library with unique molecular identifiers. TCRdb fed the PCR reads into MiXCR, producing one record per CDR3 protein. The sample lists hundreds of thousands of distinct CDR3 sequences; about 11% were seen once. Here the sequenced sample was PBMCs, taken before TCRalphabeta/CD19-depleted stem cell transplant. All receptors derive from a child younger than 10 with inherited bone marrow failure, due to receive a stem cell transplant.

This clonotype was counted at least ten times. The genes are TRBV12-3 or TRBV12-4 and TRBJ2-7; the D gene is possibly TRBD2 (6 bases). This CDR3 has 14 amino acids. With 2 bases removed from V and 6 bases from J, the gap between germline ends came to 14 bases. CDR3 loop: CASSLSRGSGEQYF. In nucleotides, the CDR3 is TGTGCCAGCAGTTTATCGCGGGGATCGGGCGAGCAGTACTTC.

In its sample, this clonotype was seen many times. This chain links TRBV7-8 with TRBJ1-1; D not certain. V was shortened by 1 base and J by 3 bases, with 6 bases between the two germline ends. Germline lookup yields CDR1 SGHVS and CDR2 FQNEAQ. The CDR3 runs 13 residues. CDR3 DNA sequence: TGTGCCAGCAGCTTAGAACAGTACACTGAAGCTTTCTTT. This sequence encodes CASSLEQYTEAFF.

This clonotype was counted at least ten times. J is TRBJ2-7 and V is TRBV12-3 or TRBV12-4, with a tentative D call TRBD2 (6 bases). Trimming took 3 bases from V and 7 from J, leaving 19 bases between them. The CDR3 contains 15 residues. The CDR3: CASSLGGDFVWEQYF. CDR3 DNA: TGTGCCAGCAGTTTGGGGGGAGATTTTGTTTGGGAGCAGTACTTC.

This clonotype has a count of ten or more. The rearrangement uses TRBV7-2 and TRBJ2-7, with 7 positions matching TRBD2. The V and J ends lost 6 bases and 0 bases, in that order; junction bases with no gene match: 2. The CDR3 spans 13 residues. The germline gives CDR1 SGHTA, CDR2 FQGNSA. CDR3 sequence (DNA): TGTGCCAGCAGTCGGACTAGCTCCTACGAGCAGTACTTC. Its translation: CASSRTSSYEQYF.

This clonotype was recorded many times. This rearrangement joins TRBV7-6 to TRBJ2-1, with 7 bases aligning to TRBD1. The V gene end was trimmed by 1 base and the J gene end by 6 bases; junction bases not matched to a gene: 0. Germline CDR1 SGHVS, CDR2 FNYEAQ. This CDR3 spans 13 amino acids. The CDR3 bases are TGTGCCAGCAGCTTAGGACAGGGCAATGAGCAGTTCTTC. Amino acid sequence: CASSLGQGNEQFF.

Remarks on this clonotype: Given a much more abundant clone one base away, this may be a read error. V and J are TRBV28 and TRBJ1-1, with a tentative D call TRBD1 (6 bases). The CDR3 extends over 15 amino acids. Germline loops: CDR1 MDHEN, CDR2 SYDVKM. The CDR3 protein is CASSLGGRGNTDAFF. The CDR3 DNA reads as TGTGCCAGCAGCCTTGGGGGGCGAGGAAACACTGACGCTTTCTTT. Using reference TRBV28 and TRBJ1-1 for the parts outside the CDR3, the full variable domain is DVKVTQSSRYLVKRTGEKVFLECVQDMDHENMFWYRQDPGLGLRLIYFSYDVKMKEKGDIPEGYSVSREKKERFSLILESASTNQTSMYLCASSLGGRGNTDAFFGQGTRLTVV.

This chain links TRBV12-3 or TRBV12-4 with TRBJ2-5; 9 bases match TRBD1. The V segment lost 6 bases and the J segment 6 bases; nucleotides outside the gene matches: 8. This CDR3 has 14 residues. CDR3 sequence reads: CASSPGTGRQTQYF. For the CDR3, the DNA is TGTGCCAGCAGCCCCGGGACAGGGAGACAGACCCAGTACTTC.

The J gene is TRBJ2-5, the V gene TRBV20-1; D unresolved. The germline V gene has CDR1 DFQATT and CDR2 SNEGSKA (reference sequence). The CDR3 consists of 15 residues. V was pared by 6 bases and J by 0 bases, with 17 bases between. The CDR3 DNA is TGCAGTGCCCCCGTTTTCGAGACGTACCAAGAGACCCAGTACTTC. Its translation: CSAPVFETYQETQYF.

In its sample, this clonotype was seen a few times. The chain joins TRBV12-3 or TRBV12-4 to TRBJ1-1, with a possible D match to TRBD1 (6 bases). The ends were cut back, 4 bases at V and 5 bases at J, with 20 bases in the middle. The CDR3 loop spans 16 amino acids. The DNA of the CDR3 is TGTGCCAGCAGTTCCCCGGGCCCCCCAGGGGCTACTGAAGCTTTCTTT. Amino acids: CASSSPGPPGATEAFF.

This rearrangement joins TRBV6-1 to TRBJ2-7; TRBD2 agrees at 10 bases. V lost 9 bases, J lost 2 bases, and 16 bases stayed unmatched. The CDR3 has 17 amino acids. CDR1 and CDR2 (germline): MNHNS, SASEGT. The CDR3 is CASRVRLAGVVPYEQYF. The CDR3, as DNA: TGTGCCAGTCGGGTCCGGCTAGCGGGAGTAGTTCCCTACGAGCAGTACTTC.

The J gene is TRBJ1-2, the V gene TRBV19; 7 positions agree with TRBD1. There are 13 residues in the CDR3. V trimming: 7 bases; J trimming: 7 bases; junction bases outside the gene matches: 9. Germline V gives CDR1 LNHDA, CDR2 SQIVND (reference sequence). CDR3 amino acids: CASTRQGISGYTF. Written as DNA, the CDR3 is TGTGCCAGTACCCGACAGGGAATTAGTGGCTACACCTTC.

This clonotype was seen at least ten times. The chain combines TRBV20-1 with TRBJ2-3; D is possibly TRBD2 (5 bases). V gave up 6 bases and J gave up 4 bases, with 20 bases separating them. CDR3 length equals 15 residues. Germline CDR1 is DFQATT and CDR2 is SNEGSKA (reference sequence). The CDR3 region is CSALPGTEKPDTQYF. The CDR3 bases are TGCAGTGCACTACCGGGAACAGAGAAACCAGATACGCAGTATTTT.

This clonotype was counted ten times or more. V usage is TRBV5-1 and J usage is TRBJ1-6, with 8 bases aligning to TRBD1. The CDR3 runs to 15 residues. Per the germline V gene, CDR1 is SGHRS and CDR2 is YFSETQ. Losses at the gene ends were 1 base for V and 9 bases for J; bases not matched to a gene: 6. The CDR3 DNA reads TGCGCCAGCAGCTTGACAGGGGGAGTTGGTTCACCCCTCCACTTT. Its protein is CASSLTGGVGSPLHF.

The chain links TRBV11-1 to TRBJ2-2; a possible D gene is TRBD1 (7 bases). Deletions cut 2 bases from V and 5 bases from J, with 21 bases between. This CDR3 has 18 amino acids. Germline assignment: CDR1 SGHAT and CDR2 FQDESV (reference sequence). CDR3 loop: CASSLLPRGRTRTGELFF. The DNA for the CDR3 is TGTGCCAGCAGCTTACTCCCCAGGGGGAGGACTCGGACCGGGGAGCTGTTTTTT.

Note on this clonotype: A read error is possible here, since a much larger clone lies one base away. The J gene is TRBJ2-1, the V gene TRBV3-1, with D uncertain. Germline V gives CDR1 LGHDT, CDR2 YNNKEL (reference sequence). This CDR3 comprises 17 residues. The V end was cut by 4 bases, the J end by 3 bases, with 19 bases between. CDR3 nucleotide sequence: TGTGCCAGCAGCCTCAACCCTTCCTCAGCCTGCTACAATGAGCAGTTCTTC. The encoded protein is CASSLNPSSACYNEQFF.

This clonotype was counted between two and nine times. V gene TRBV11-2 combines with J gene TRBJ2-1; possibly TRBD1 for D (6 bases). CDR3 length equals 16 residues. From germline, CDR1 is SGHAT and CDR2 FQNNGV. V gave up 2 bases and J gave up 4 bases, with 15 bases separating them. DNA for the CDR3: TGTGCCAGCAGCTTATTTCGGGACACAAATTACAATGAGCAGTTCTTC. Its translation: CASSLFRDTNYNEQFF.

This clonotype was detected ten times or more. The chain has TRBV5-1 and TRBJ2-7; TRBD2 matches at 9 bases. Germline values: CDR1 SGHRS, CDR2 YFSETQ. Unmatched junction bases numbered 9, after V lost 5 bases and J lost 6 bases. The CDR3 totals 14 residues. CDR3 sequence reads: CASRSIAGVGEQYF. The DNA for the CDR3 is TGCGCCAGCAGGTCTATAGCGGGAGTCGGCGAGCAGTACTTC.

This chain connects TRBV19 to TRBJ2-1; TRBD2 aligns across 11 bases. In germline, CDR1 is LNHDA, CDR2 SQIVND (reference sequence). Losses at the gene ends were 3 bases for V and 0 bases for J; bases not matched to a gene: 10. The CDR3 covers 19 residues. DNA for the CDR3: TGTGCCAGTAGTATGACTAGCGGGATCCCCCTTAGCTCCTACAATGAGCAGTTCTTC. Protein: CASSMTSGIPLSSYNEQFF.

The DNA of the CDR3 is TGTGCCAGCACGGTAGGGACAGGGATCTACGAGCAGTACTTC. This codes for CASTVGTGIYEQYF. The V and J genes are TRBV7-9 and TRBJ2-7; 9 bases fit TRBD1. Germline trimming cut 7 bases from V and 3 bases from J; bases unmatched to any gene: 7. The length of the CDR3 is 14 residues. Germline CDR1 reads SEHNR; CDR2 reads FQNEAQ (reference sequence).

In its sample, this clonotype was seen many times. The chain combines TRBV20-1 with TRBJ1-2; D is perhaps TRBD1 (5 bases). Per germline, CDR1 DFQATT and CDR2 SNEGSKA (reference sequence). The CDR3 has 13 residues. V was cut by 0 bases and J by 7 bases, with 12 bases left in between. The chain's CDR3 is CSARDQGAGGYTF. The CDR3 coding sequence is TGCAGTGCTAGAGATCAAGGGGCAGGTGGCTACACCTTC.

This clonotype was recorded at least ten times. This rearrangement joins TRBV5-1 to TRBJ2-4; TRBD2 is a possible D gene (5 bases). CDR1 is SGHRS and CDR2 is YFSETQ in the germline V gene. The V and J ends lost 1 base and 6 bases respectively, with 11 bases between them. The CDR3 is 14 residues long. This CDR3 is CASSLFPGLNIQYF. CDR3 bases: TGCGCCAGCAGCTTGTTTCCGGGGTTAAACATTCAGTACTTC.

This clonotype was picked up a small number of times. The CDR3 nucleotides read TGTGCCAGCAGTTTAGAGTTAGCGGGACCTATAAACAATGAGCAGTTCTTC. Translated: CASSLELAGPINNEQFF. The V and J genes are TRBV12-3 or TRBV12-4 and TRBJ2-1; 8 nucleotides match TRBD2. Trimming at V came to 1 base and at J to 5 bases, leaving 10 bases not matched to a gene. The CDR3 covers 17 residues.

This chain joins TRBV7-9 and TRBJ2-7; TRBD1 agrees at 7 bases. The germline CDR1 and CDR2 sequences are SEHNR and FQNEAQ (reference sequence). The CDR3 consists of 14 residues. V dropped 5 bases and J dropped 3; count of bases not matched to a gene: 7. This CDR3 is CASSTPGQIYEQYF. The DNA for the CDR3 is TGTGCCAGCAGCACACCGGGACAGATCTACGAGCAGTACTTC. The full variable domain, rest sourced from reference TRBV7-9 and TRBJ2-7, is DTGVSQNPRHKITKRGQNVTFRCDPISEHNRLYWYRQTLGQGPEFLTYFQNEAQLEKSRLLSDRFSAERPKGSFSTLEIQRTEQGDSAMYLCASSTPGQIYEQYFGPGTRLTVT.

This clonotype has a count of ten or more. The chain couples TRBV4-3 to TRBJ2-7; D may correspond to TRBD1 or TRBD2 (5 bases each). Trimming left V 1 base short and J 7 bases short, with 14 bases between. The CDR3 is 14 amino acids. The V gene's germline CDR1 is LGHNA and CDR2 YSLEER. CDR3 residues: CASSQVFGGEEQYF. CDR3 bases: TGCGCCAGCAGCCAAGTGTTTGGGGGAGAAGAGCAGTACTTC.

This clonotype was counted many times. The genes are TRBV9 and TRBJ1-1; D remains ambiguous. Trimming took 0 bases from V and 3 from J, leaving 6 bases between them. CDR3 length equals 13 residues. Per the germline V gene, CDR1 is SGDLS and CDR2 is YYNGEE. CDR3 residues: CASSVGGDTEAFF. CDR3 nucleotide sequence: TGTGCCAGCAGCGTAGGGGGTGACACTGAAGCTTTCTTT.

This clonotype was seen many times. The chain couples TRBV12-3 or TRBV12-4 to TRBJ1-1; TRBD1 matches 7 bases. The junction had 7 bases not matched to a gene; V was cut back by 6 bases and J by 6 bases. The CDR3 has 13 residues. The CDR3 DNA sequence: TGTGCCAGCAGCTCGGGACAGTCCTCTGAAGCTTTCTTT. Its protein product is CASSSGQSSEAFF.